The sequence of this T cell receptor (beta chain) was determined in a study of neurological immune-mediated disorders. The study's findings and limits: No expanded-clone CDR3 amino acid sequence recurred across subjects, suggesting private TCR-beta repertoires.

This CDR3 has 14 residues. Trimming took off 4 bases at V and 3 bases at J, with 9 bases between the two ends. Looked up from germline, CDR1 is ENHRY and CDR2 is SYGVKD. Sequencing runs each generated in excess of 190 million TCR-beta sequences derived from 15-18 subjects. Each CDR3 protein is one row after TCRdb ran MiXCR on the 5' RACE reads. Here the sample spans some 60,000 distinct CDR3 sequences, roughly 9.7% being singletons. The time point was: longitudinal time-point 2. In this sample, this clonotype turned up many times. Its cognate antigen is unknown. The receptor was derived from a man aged 30 to 45 in good health. The sequenced sample consisted of PBMCs. The chain employs TRBV10-3 and TRBJ2-2; no clear D. CDR3 region: CAISVNTYTGELFF. The CDR3, as DNA: TGTGCCATCAGTGTGAACACCTACACCGGGGAGCTGTTTTTT.